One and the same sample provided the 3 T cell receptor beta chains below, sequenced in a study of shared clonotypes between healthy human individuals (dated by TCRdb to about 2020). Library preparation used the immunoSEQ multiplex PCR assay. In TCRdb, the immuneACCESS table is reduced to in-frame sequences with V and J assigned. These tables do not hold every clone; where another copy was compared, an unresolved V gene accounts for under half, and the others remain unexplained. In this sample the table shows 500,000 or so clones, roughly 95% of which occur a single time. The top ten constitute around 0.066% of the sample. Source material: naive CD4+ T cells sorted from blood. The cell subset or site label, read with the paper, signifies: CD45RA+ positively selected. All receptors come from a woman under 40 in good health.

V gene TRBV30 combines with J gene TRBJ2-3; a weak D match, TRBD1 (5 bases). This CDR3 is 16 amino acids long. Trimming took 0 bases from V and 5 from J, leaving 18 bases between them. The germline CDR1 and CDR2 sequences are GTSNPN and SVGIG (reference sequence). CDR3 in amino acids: CAWSVGQAKRGDTQYF. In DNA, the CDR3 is TGTGCCTGGAGTGTTGGGCAGGCAAAAAGGGGAGATACGCAGTATTTT.

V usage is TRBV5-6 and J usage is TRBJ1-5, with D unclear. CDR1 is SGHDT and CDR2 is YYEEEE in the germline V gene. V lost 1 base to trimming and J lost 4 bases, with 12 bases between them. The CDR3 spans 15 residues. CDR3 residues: CASSLFSSGNQPQHF. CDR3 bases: TGTGCCAGCAGCTTGTTTAGTTCCGGAAATCAGCCCCAGCATTTT.

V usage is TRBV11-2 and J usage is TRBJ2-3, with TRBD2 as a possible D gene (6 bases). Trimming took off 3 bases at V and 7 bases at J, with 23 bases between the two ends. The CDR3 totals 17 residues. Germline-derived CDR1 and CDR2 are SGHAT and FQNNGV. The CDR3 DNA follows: TGTGCCAGCAGCTTCAATCCTCGTGCGGGGCCCAGCAATACGCAGTATTTT. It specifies CASSFNPRAGPSNTQYF. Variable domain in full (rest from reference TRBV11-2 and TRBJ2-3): EAGVAQSPRYKIIEKRQSVAFWCNPISGHATLYWYQQILGQGPKLLIQFQNNGVVDDSQLPKDRFSAERLKGVDSTLKIQPAKLEDSAVYLCASSFNPRAGPSNTQYFGPGTRLTVL.